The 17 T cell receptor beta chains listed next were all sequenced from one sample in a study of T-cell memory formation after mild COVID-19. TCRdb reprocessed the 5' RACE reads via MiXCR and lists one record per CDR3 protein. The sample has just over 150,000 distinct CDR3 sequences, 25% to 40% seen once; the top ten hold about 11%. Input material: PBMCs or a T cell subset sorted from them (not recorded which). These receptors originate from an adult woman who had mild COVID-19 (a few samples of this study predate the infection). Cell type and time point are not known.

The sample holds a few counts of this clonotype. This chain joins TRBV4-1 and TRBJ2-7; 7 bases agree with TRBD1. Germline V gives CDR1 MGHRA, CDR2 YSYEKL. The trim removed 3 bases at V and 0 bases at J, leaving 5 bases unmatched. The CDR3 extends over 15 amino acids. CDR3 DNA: TGCGCCAGCAGCCAGCCCGGACAGGCCTCCTACGAGCAGTACTTC. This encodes CASSQPGQASYEQYF.

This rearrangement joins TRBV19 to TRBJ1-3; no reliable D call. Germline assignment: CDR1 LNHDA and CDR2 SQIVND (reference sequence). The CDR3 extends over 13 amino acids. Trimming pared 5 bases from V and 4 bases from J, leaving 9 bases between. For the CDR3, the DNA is TGTGCCAGTAGTCCAAATTCCGGAAACACCATATATTTT. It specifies CASSPNSGNTIYF.

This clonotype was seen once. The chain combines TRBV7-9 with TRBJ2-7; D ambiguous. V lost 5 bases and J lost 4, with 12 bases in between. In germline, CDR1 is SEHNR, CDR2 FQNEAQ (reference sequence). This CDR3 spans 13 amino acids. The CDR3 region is CASSPTETYEQYF. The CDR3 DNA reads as TGTGCCAGCAGCCCGACGGAGACATACGAGCAGTACTTC.

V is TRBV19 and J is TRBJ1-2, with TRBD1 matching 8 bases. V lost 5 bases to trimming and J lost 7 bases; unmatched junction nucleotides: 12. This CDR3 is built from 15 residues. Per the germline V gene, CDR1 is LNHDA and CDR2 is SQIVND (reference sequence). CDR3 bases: TGTGCCAGTAGTGACAGGACAGGGACCATCCTTGGCTACACCTTC. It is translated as CASSDRTGTILGYTF.

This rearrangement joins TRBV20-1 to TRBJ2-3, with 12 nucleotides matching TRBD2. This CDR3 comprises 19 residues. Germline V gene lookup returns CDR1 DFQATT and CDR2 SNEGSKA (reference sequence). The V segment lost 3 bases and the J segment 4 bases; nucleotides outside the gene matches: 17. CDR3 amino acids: CSARELAGGPFSVADTQYF. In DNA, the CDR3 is TGCAGTGCTAGGGAGCTAGCGGGGGGGCCTTTCTCGGTCGCAGATACGCAGTATTTT.

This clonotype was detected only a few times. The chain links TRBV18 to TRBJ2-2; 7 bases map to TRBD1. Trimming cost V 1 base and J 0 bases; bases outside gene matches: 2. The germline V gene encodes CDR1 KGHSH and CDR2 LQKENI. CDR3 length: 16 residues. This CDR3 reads CASSPRTGPNTGELFF. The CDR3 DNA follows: TGTGCCAGCTCACCACGGACAGGCCCGAACACCGGGGAGCTGTTTTTT.

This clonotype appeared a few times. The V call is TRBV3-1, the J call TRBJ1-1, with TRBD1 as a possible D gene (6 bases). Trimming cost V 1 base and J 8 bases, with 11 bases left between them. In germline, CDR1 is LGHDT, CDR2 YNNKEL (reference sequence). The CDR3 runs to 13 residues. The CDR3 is CASSQAVGTEAFF. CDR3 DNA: TGTGCCAGCAGCCAAGCGGTCGGGACAGAAGCTTTCTTT. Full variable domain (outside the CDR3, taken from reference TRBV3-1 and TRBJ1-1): DTAVSQTPKYLVTQMGNDKSIKCEQNLGHDTMYWYKQDSKKFLKIMFSYNNKELIINETVPNRFSPKSPDKAHLNLHINSLELGDSAVYFCASSQAVGTEAFFGQGTRLTVV.

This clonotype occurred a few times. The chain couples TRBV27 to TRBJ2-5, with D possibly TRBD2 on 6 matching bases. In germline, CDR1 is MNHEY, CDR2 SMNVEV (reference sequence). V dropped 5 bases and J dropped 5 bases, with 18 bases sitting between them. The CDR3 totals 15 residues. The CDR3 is CASSLRRGVGETQYF. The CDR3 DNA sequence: TGTGCCAGCAGTCTAAGACGCGGGGTTGGGGAGACCCAGTACTTC.

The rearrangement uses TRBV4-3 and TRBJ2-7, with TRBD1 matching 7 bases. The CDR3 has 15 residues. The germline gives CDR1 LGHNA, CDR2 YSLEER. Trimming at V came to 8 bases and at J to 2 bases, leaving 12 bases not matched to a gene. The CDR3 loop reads CASRLPGTAAYEQYF. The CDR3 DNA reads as TGCGCCAGCCGACTCCCGGGGACAGCCGCCTACGAGCAGTACTTC.

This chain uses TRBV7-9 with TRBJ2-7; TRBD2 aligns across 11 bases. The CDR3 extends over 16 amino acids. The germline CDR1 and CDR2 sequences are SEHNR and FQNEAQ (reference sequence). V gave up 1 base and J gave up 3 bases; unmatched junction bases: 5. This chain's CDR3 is CASSLGSLAGGYEQYF. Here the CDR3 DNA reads TGTGCCAGCAGCTTAGGAAGTCTAGCGGGGGGCTACGAGCAGTACTTC. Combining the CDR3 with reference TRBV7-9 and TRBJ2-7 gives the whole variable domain DTGVSQNPRHKITKRGQNVTFRCDPISEHNRLYWYRQTLGQGPEFLTYFQNEAQLEKSRLLSDRFSAERPKGSFSTLEIQRTEQGDSAMYLCASSLGSLAGGYEQYFGPGTRLTVT.

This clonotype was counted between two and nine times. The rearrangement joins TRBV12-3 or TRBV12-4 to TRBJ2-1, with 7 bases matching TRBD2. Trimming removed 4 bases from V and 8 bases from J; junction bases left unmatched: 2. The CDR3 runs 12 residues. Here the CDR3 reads CASSSAGDEQFF. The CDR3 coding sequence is TGTGCCAGCAGTTCGGCGGGGGATGAGCAGTTCTTC.

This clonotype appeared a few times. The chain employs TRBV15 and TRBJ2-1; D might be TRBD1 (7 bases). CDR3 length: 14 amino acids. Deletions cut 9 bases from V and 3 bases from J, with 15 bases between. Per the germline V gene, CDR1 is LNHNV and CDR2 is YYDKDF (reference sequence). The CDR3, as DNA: TGTGCCACAAGCCGGCAGGGGGGCTACAATGAGCAGTTCTTC. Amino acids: CATSRQGGYNEQFF.

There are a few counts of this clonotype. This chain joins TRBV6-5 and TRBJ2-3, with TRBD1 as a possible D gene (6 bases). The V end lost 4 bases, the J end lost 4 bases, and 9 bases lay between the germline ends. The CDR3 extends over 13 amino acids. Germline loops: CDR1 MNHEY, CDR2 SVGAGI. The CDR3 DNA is TGTGCCAGCAGTTCAGGGGTACCAGATACGCAGTATTTT. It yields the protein CASSSGVPDTQYF.

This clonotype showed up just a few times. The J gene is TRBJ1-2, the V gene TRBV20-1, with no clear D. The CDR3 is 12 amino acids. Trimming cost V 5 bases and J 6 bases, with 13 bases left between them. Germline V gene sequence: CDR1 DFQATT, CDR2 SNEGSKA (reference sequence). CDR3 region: CSAPTAEDGYTF. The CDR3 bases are TGCAGTGCTCCCACAGCTGAGGATGGCTACACCTTC.

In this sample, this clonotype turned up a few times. The CDR3 DNA sequence: TGCGCCAGCAGCTTGGTGGGGGACCCCTACAATGAGCAGTTCTTC. It yields the protein CASSLVGDPYNEQFF. The chain employs TRBV5-1 and TRBJ2-1; tentatively, D is TRBD1 or TRBD2 (5 bases each). This CDR3 is built from 15 residues. Between the trimmed V and J ends, which lost 0 bases and 2 bases, there was a span of 9 bases. Germline loops: CDR1 SGHRS, CDR2 YFSETQ.

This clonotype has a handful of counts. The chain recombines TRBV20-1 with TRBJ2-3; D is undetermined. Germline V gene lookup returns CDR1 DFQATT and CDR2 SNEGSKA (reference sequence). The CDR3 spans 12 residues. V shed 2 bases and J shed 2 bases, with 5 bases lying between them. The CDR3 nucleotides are TGCAGTGCTAGACCCCTCACAGATACGCAGTATTTT. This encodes CSARPLTDTQYF.

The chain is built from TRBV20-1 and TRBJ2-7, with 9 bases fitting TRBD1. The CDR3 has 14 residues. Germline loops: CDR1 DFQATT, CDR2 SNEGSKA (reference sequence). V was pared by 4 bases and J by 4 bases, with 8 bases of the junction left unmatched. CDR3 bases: TGCAGTGCTACCTGGGACAGGGACGCATACGAGCAGTACTTC. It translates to CSATWDRDAYEQYF.